This TCR beta chain was obtained from a study of blood T cell repertoires in COVID-19. Turning to the study itself: Samples taken during acute and convalescent COVID-19 were collected in the United States, Italy and Spain. T cells, B-cell-depleted T cells, or PBMCs supplied cDNA or gDNA.

As processed by the authors: Amplification with reference gene primers provided the estimates of nucleated cell counts. Assay used: immunoSEQ multiplex PCR; TCRdb lists only in-frame clones, some missing. The V and J calls and clone size are taken from that table; D and trimming were inferred from the DNA. The data contain over 150,000 clones, about 91% of them seen just once; the ten biggest clones take up 3.9%. In this sample, this clone turned up once. Germline CDR1 is MGHRA and CDR2 is YSYEKL. The V and J ends lost 4 bases and 5 bases, in that order; junction bases with no gene match: 10. The CDR3 contains 15 residues.

The sequenced material came from peripheral blood. The receptor was derived from a woman between 55 and 75 years old who had recovered from COVID-19. This rearrangement joins TRBV4-1 to TRBJ2-7; 8 bases are a match to TRBD1. The CDR3 here is CASSPIFGQGDEQYF. The CDR3 DNA reads as TGCGCCAGCAGCCCGATCTTCGGACAGGGTGACGAGCAGTACTTC.